These 5 T cell receptor beta chains were sequenced from one sample in a study of B cell selection in AIRE deficiency. The regulatory T cell sort gate was CD4+CD25hiCD127low/negative. The assay was immunoSEQ multiplex PCR, and TCRdb's table has in-frame clones only and misses some. The table records 20,000 to 25,000 clones, over 90% of them present only once. The sequencing sample was made of Tregs sorted from PBMCs. All receptors come from a human donor with AIRE deficiency.

This clone has just one count. This chain links TRBV19 with TRBJ2-5, with D possibly TRBD1 on 6 matching bases. The CDR3 spans 11 residues. The germline V gene has CDR1 LNHDA and CDR2 SQIVND (reference sequence). Trimming removed 8 bases from V and 3 bases from J, with 7 bases in between. CDR3 loop: CASSGEETQYF. The CDR3 region has the DNA TGTGCCAGTTCAGGGGAAGAGACCCAGTACTTC.

This clone was counted a single time. The rearrangement joins TRBV11-3 to TRBJ2-1; 8 bases are a match to TRBD2. The ends lost 2 bases at V and 8 bases at J; junction bases unmatched: 8. The CDR3 contains 15 residues. Germline-derived CDR1 and CDR2 are SGHNT and YENEEA. CDR3 sequence (DNA): TGTGCCAGCAGCTTATTAGCGGGACCGGAGGATGAGCAGTTCTTC. Residues: CASSLLAGPEDEQFF. Drawing the rest from reference TRBV11-3 and TRBJ2-1, the complete variable domain is EAGVVQSPRYKIIEKKQPVAFWCNPISGHNTLYWYLQNLGQGPELLIRYENEEAVDDSQLPKDRFSAERLKGVDSTLKIQPAELGDSAVYLCASSLLAGPEDEQFFGPGTRLTVL.

The chain combines TRBV7-9 with TRBJ1-2, with 7 nucleotides matching TRBD1. Trimming took 5 bases from V and 3 from J; bases not matched to a gene: 6. Per the germline V gene, CDR1 is SEHNR and CDR2 is FQNEAQ (reference sequence). The CDR3 spans 14 residues. CDR3 loop: CASSTGGQDYGYTF. The CDR3 DNA is TGTGCCAGCAGCACGGGCGGACAGGACTATGGCTACACCTTC.

Worth noting for this clone: The sample carries other DNA sequences with the same CDR3. V gene TRBV6-1 combines with J gene TRBJ1-2; D ambiguous. V lost 4 bases, J lost 0 bases, and 9 bases lay in between. The CDR3 sequence is 14 residues long. From germline, CDR1 is MNHNS and CDR2 SASEGT. The DNA for the CDR3 is TGTGCCAGCAGTGCGGCGGTAGCTAACTATGGCTACACCTTC. This gives the protein CASSAAVANYGYTF.

A word on this clone: The sample carries other DNA sequences with the same CDR3. The chain joins TRBV4-2 to TRBJ2-7, with 7 bases aligning to TRBD2. This CDR3 has 16 residues. V was clipped by 1 base and J by 3 bases; unmatched bases: 9. Per germline, CDR1 LGHNA and CDR2 YNFKEQ. The CDR3 sequence is CASSQATGLPYYEQYF. The CDR3 DNA sequence: TGTGCCAGCAGCCAAGCGACGGGACTACCATACTACGAGCAGTACTTC.